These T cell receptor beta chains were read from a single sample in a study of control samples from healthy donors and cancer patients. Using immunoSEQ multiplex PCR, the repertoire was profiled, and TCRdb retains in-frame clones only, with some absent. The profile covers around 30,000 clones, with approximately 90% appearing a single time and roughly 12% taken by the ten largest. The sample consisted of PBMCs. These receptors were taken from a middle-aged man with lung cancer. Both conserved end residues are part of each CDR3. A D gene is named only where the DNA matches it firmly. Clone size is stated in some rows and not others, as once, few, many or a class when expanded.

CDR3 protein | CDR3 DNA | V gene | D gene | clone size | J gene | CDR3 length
CASSLENDRGQYF | TGTGCCAGCTCACTAGAAAACGACAGGGGGCAGTACTTC | TRBV18 | TRBD1 | - | TRBJ2-7 | 13
CASSLSPGLQETQYF | TGCGCCAGCAGCCTCTCGCCGGGACTGCAAGAGACCCAGTACTTC | TRBV5-1 | - | once | TRBJ2-5 | 15
CATAGGPGDTQYF | TGTGCCACCGCGGGGGGGCCAGGGGATACGCAGTATTTT | TRBV10-3 | TRBD2 | - | TRBJ2-3 | 13
CASSVLYGELFF | TGTGCCAGCAGCGTATTATACGGGGAGCTGTTTTTT | TRBV9 | - | - | TRBJ2-2 | 12
CASSRDLGQGANYGYTF | TGTGCCAGCAGTCGAGATTTGGGACAGGGGGCGAACTATGGCTACACCTTC | TRBV6-6 | TRBD1 | once | TRBJ1-2 | 17
CASSLAGGSQPQHF | TGTGCCAGCAGCTTGGCTGGGGGTAGTCAGCCCCAGCATTTT | TRBV5-6 | - | few | TRBJ1-5 | 14
CASSLAVLPQETQYF | TGTGCCAGCAGCTTAGCCGTCCTGCCCCAAGAGACCCAGTACTTC | TRBV7-9 | - | - | TRBJ2-5 | 15
CSASSPGQLTTYEQYF | TGCAGTGCTAGTAGCCCGGGACAACTTACAACTTACGAGCAGTACTTC | TRBV20-1 | - | - | TRBJ2-7 | 16
CASSLGVRAGEETQYF | TGTGCCAGCAGCTTAGGGGTGCGGGCAGGGGAAGAGACCCAGTACTTC | TRBV7-2 | - | - | TRBJ2-5 | 16
CASSLGTDTQYF | TGTGCCAGCAGCTTAGGCACAGATACGCAGTATTTT | TRBV11-1 | - | - | TRBJ2-3 | 12
CASSLQDTLLRELFF | TGTGCCAGCAGCCTCCAGGACACGCTTCTCCGGGAGCTGTTTTTT | TRBV6-2/TRBV6-3 | - | - | TRBJ2-2 | 15
CASSDISSSGNTGELFF | TGTGCCAGTTCAGACATATCTAGCTCAGGGAACACCGGGGAGCTGTTTTTT | TRBV28 | - | - | TRBJ2-2 | 17
CASIRQVVWSTEAFF | TGTGCCAGCATCCGACAGGTCGTTTGGAGCACTGAAGCTTTCTTT | TRBV2 | - | once | TRBJ1-1 | 15
CASSLGRVRGETQYF | TGTGCCAGCAGCTTAGGGAGGGTTCGGGGCGAGACCCAGTACTTC | TRBV7-9 | - | - | TRBJ2-5 | 15
CASSGDRTETQYF | TGTGCCAGCAGCGGAGACAGGACGGAGACCCAGTACTTC | TRBV6-5 | - | - | TRBJ2-5 | 13
CATLSSGNTIYF | TGTGCCACCCTTAGCTCTGGAAACACCATATATTTT | TRBV18 | - | - | TRBJ1-3 | 12
CASSDQGQPQHF | TGTGCCAGTAGTGACCAGGGGCAGCCCCAGCATTTT | TRBV19 | - | - | TRBJ1-5 | 12
CASSPRTSGGYNEQFF | TGTGCCAGCAGCCCCAGAACTAGCGGGGGGTACAATGAGCAGTTCTTC | TRBV5-4 | TRBD2 | - | TRBJ2-1 | 16
CASSAWDTGYTF | TGTGCCAGCAGTGCCTGGGACACTGGCTACACCTTC | TRBV2 | - | - | TRBJ1-2 | 12
CSASAGNYTF | TGCAGTGCTAGTGCCGGGAACTACACCTTC | TRBV20-1 | - | - | TRBJ1-2 | 10
CASSSPPGTESSYEQYF | TGTGCCAGCAGCTCACCCCCGGGGACCGAGTCCTCCTACGAGCAGTACTTC | TRBV5-7 | - | - | TRBJ2-7 | 17
CASPRHNQPQHF | TGCGCCAGCCCCAGGCACAATCAGCCCCAGCATTTT | TRBV23-1 | - | - | TRBJ1-5 | 12
CASSLYIDSGDEQFF | TGTGCCAGCAGCCTTTACATCGATTCTGGAGATGAGCAGTTCTTC | TRBV7-6 | - | - | TRBJ2-1 | 15
CASSLQGSSNQPQHF | TGTGCCAGCTCATTACAGGGTTCCAGCAATCAGCCCCAGCATTTT | TRBV18 | - | - | TRBJ1-5 | 15
CASQRGGSNEQFF | TGTGCCAGCCAGCGGGGGGGATCGAATGAGCAGTTCTTC | TRBV28 | TRBD2 | - | TRBJ2-1 | 13
CASSIGQGGEQYF | TGTGCCAGCAGTATTGGACAGGGGGGCGAGCAGTACTTC | TRBV6-9 | TRBD1 | - | TRBJ2-7 | 13
CASSLGLPEAFF | TGTGCCAGCAGTTTAGGTTTGCCTGAAGCTTTCTTT | TRBV12-3/TRBV12-4 | - | once | TRBJ1-1 | 12
CASSIAVYETQYF | TGTGCCAGTAGTATAGCGGTCTATGAGACCCAGTACTTC | TRBV19 | - | - | TRBJ2-5 | 13
CSVRTSGASLF | TGCAGCGTACGGACTAGCGGGGCCTCCCTCTTC | TRBV29-1 | TRBD2 | once | TRBJ2-7 | 11
CASSLSPGTDSPLHF | TGTGCCAGCAGCTTATCACCGGGGACGGACTCACCCCTCCACTTT | TRBV7-6 | - | once | TRBJ1-6 | 15
CSVEEQISTDTQYF | TGCAGCGTTGAGGAACAGATAAGCACAGATACGCAGTATTTT | TRBV29-1 | - | - | TRBJ2-3 | 14
CASSLTQGVGNTIYF | TGTGCCAGCAGCTTAACGCAGGGCGTTGGAAACACCATATATTTT | TRBV7-9 | - | - | TRBJ1-3 | 15
CASSTPGIDWGGQYF | TGTGCCAGCTCCACTCCCGGGATAGACTGGGGGGGGCAGTACTTC | TRBV28 | TRBD2 | - | TRBJ2-7 | 15
CASSSDGTGTMLQFF | TGCGCCAGCAGCTCGGACGGGACGGGGACAATGTTACAGTTCTTC | TRBV5-1 | - | - | TRBJ2-1 | 15
CASSLTGGPTDTQYF | TGCGCCAGCAGCTTGACAGGGGGCCCCACAGATACGCAGTATTTT | TRBV5-1 | TRBD1 | - | TRBJ2-3 | 15
CASSLDRQPEAFF | TGCGCCAGCAGCTTGGATCGTCAGCCTGAAGCTTTCTTT | TRBV5-1 | - | - | TRBJ1-1 | 13
CASHREGGTEAFF | TGTGCCAGCCATCGAGAGGGAGGAACTGAAGCTTTCTTT | TRBV6-5 | - | - | TRBJ1-1 | 13
CASSPQGGYTF | TGTGCCAGCAGCCCACAGGGAGGCTACACCTTC | TRBV6-6 | - | - | TRBJ1-2 | 11
CASSLGLGTDTQYF | TGTGCCAGCAGCTTAGGATTAGGCACAGATACGCAGTATTTT | TRBV7-3 | - | - | TRBJ2-3 | 14
CASSFFSSGANTGELFF | TGTGCCAGCAGCTTTTTTTCGAGCGGGGCGAACACCGGGGAGCTGTTTTTT | TRBV5-6 | TRBD2 | - | TRBJ2-2 | 17
CASSGTAHYGYTF | TGTGCCAGCAGCGGGACAGCTCACTATGGCTACACCTTC | TRBV9 | - | - | TRBJ1-2 | 13
CASRTSGSYPSEQFF | TGTGCCAGCAGGACAAGCGGGTCTTACCCAAGTGAGCAGTTCTTC | TRBV28 | - | - | TRBJ2-1 | 15
CASSLAGAGREQYF | TGCGCCAGCAGCTTGGCCGGGGCAGGGCGGGAGCAGTACTTC | TRBV5-1 | - | - | TRBJ2-7 | 14
CASSVGGGQGYEQFF | TGTGCCAGCAGCGTAGGAGGAGGGCAGGGGTATGAGCAGTTCTTC | TRBV9 | - | - | TRBJ2-1 | 15
CASSLRLSGYTF | TGTGCCAGCAGTTTACGGTTGAGTGGCTACACCTTC | TRBV28 | - | - | TRBJ1-2 | 12
CASSLVDMSSYNSPLHF | TGTGCCAGCAGCTTAGTTGATATGAGCTCCTATAATTCACCCCTCCACTTT | TRBV7-8 | - | - | TRBJ1-6 | 17
CSVEDVVLNEQFF | TGCAGCGTTGAAGATGTGGTTTTAAATGAGCAGTTCTTC | TRBV29-1 | - | once | TRBJ2-1 | 13
CASSRTEYFMNTEAFF | TGTGCCAGCAGTAGGACAGAATACTTTATGAACACTGAAGCTTTCTTT | TRBV27 | - | - | TRBJ1-1 | 16
CAWSPDRHGNTIYF | TGTGCCTGGAGTCCGGACAGGCACGGAAACACCATATATTTT | TRBV30 | TRBD1 | - | TRBJ1-3 | 14
CASSLDEVNTEAFF | TGCGCCAGCAGCTTGGACGAGGTGAACACTGAAGCTTTCTTT | TRBV5-1 | - | few | TRBJ1-1 | 14